At least ten counts were recorded for the clone carrying this TCR beta chain. TCRdb independently ran MiXCR on the 5' RACE reads; one entry per CDR3 protein. Of some 110,000 distinct CDR3 sequences in the sample, roughly 8.9% were seen once. The data stem from a study of T cells after yellow fever vaccination. J gave up 5 bases and V 6 bases, and 8 bases lay outside the gene matches. The CDR3 covers 15 residues. Germline CDR1 DFQATT, CDR2 SNEGSKA (reference sequence). This chain links TRBV20-1 with TRBJ2-5; 14 nucleotides align to TRBD2. The sequence derives from a man aged 30 to 45 who received the YFV17D yellow fever vaccine. Source: CD8+ T cells sorted from PBMCs, taken 45 days after the yellow fever booster vaccination. CDR3 coding DNA: TGCAGTGCCGCCCCGGGACTAGCGGGAGCTGAGACCCAGTACTTC. It is translated as CSAAPGLAGAETQYF.